This T cell receptor (beta chain) was found in a study of early T cells in non-severe SARS-CoV-2 infection. About the research overall: RNA in bulk from unsorted whole blood was sequenced, and chains were unpaired.

The CDR3 totals 13 residues. Germline CDR1 SEHNR, CDR2 FQNEAQ (reference sequence). V lost 8 bases and J 0 bases, leaving 7 bases between the germline ends. Individual cDNA molecules carried attached unique molecular identifiers. TCRdb itself ran the 5' RACE reads through MiXCR, one entry per CDR3 protein. This repertoire shows some 75,000 distinct CDR3 sequences, around 13% found once; its top ten account for around 1.5%. The receptor comes from an adult who was a healthcare worker with PCR-confirmed SARS-CoV-2 infection or an uninfected control (not recorded which). This sequence joins TRBV7-9 and TRBJ2-2, with D maybe TRBD2 (6 bases). The specimen sequenced was whole blood. The CDR3 loop reads CASSGANTGELFF. DNA of the CDR3: TGTGCCAGCTCGGGGGCGAACACCGGGGAGCTGTTTTTT.